This T cell receptor (beta chain) was documented in a study of cytomegalovirus exposure and HLA in healthy donors. The study's findings and limits: It was confirmed in vitro that three of the CMV-associated chains were specific for CMV antigens.

Concerning this clone itself: As yet, its antigen is unknown.

TCRdb's table, derived via immunoSEQ multiplex PCR, lists solely in-frame clones and lacks some. The sample includes more than 200,000 clones, approximately 84% of them seen just once. With V trimmed by 3 bases and J by 8 bases, 6 bases remained unmatched. The CDR3 extends over 13 amino acids. Looked up from germline, CDR1 is MRHNA and CDR2 is SNTAGT. The sequenced sample was PBMCs. This sequence was found in a man aged 18 to 30 in good health and CMV-seropositive. The chain recombines TRBV6-4 with TRBJ1-1; 7 nucleotides line up with TRBD1. CDR3 coding DNA: TGTGCCAGCAGTGATAGACAGGGCGACGAAGCTTTCTTT. This gives the protein CASSDRQGDEAFF.